The entry that follows covers one T cell receptor (beta chain) sequence. The sample originates from a study of tumor-infiltrating lymphocytes in oesophageal squamous cell carcinoma. CDR1 and CDR2 (germline): SGHTA, FQGNSA. The CDR3 loop spans 11 amino acids. TCRdb reanalysed the reads using MiXCR and keeps one entry per CDR3 protein. Here the sample spans 12,000 or so distinct CDR3 sequences, roughly 58% being singletons. This sequence originates from a female donor with esophageal squamous cell carcinoma. Sequencing was done on a sample of blood. The rearrangement uses TRBV7-2 and TRBJ2-1; D unclear. The J call could be wrong; TRBJ2-7 is a better fit for the DNA end. In DNA form, the CDR3 reads TGTGCCAGCAGCTTAGTTCGGGAGCAGTACTTC. This codes for CASSLVREQYF.